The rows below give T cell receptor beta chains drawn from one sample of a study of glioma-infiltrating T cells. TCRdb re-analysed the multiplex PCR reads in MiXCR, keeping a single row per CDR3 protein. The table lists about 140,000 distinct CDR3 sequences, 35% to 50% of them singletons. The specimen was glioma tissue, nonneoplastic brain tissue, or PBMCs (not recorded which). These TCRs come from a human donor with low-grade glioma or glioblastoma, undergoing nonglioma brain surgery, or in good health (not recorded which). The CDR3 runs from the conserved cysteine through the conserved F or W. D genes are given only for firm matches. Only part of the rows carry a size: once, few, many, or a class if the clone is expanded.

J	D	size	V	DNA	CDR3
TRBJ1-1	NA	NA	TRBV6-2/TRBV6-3	TGTGCCAGCAGAGGGTACACTGAAGCTTTCTTT	CASRGYTEAFF
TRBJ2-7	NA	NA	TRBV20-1	TGCAGTGCTAATTACCTAGGCTGGCAGTACTTC	CSANYLGWQYF
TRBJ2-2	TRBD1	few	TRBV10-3	TGTGCCATCACCCCGGGACAGGGGTTGAACACCGGGGAGCTGTTTTTT	CAITPGQGLNTGELFF
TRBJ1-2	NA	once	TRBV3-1	TGTGCCAGCAGCCCAAACAGGGATGGCTATGGCTACACCTTC	CASSPNRDGYGYTF
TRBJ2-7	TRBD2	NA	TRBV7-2	TGTGCCAGCAGCCCATCCTTGGCGGGAGGAACGCAAGGCGAGCAGTACTTC	CASSPSLAGGTQGEQYF
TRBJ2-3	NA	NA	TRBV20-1	TGCAGTGCCCCTAGCGCGGGATCTAGCACAGATACGCAGTATTTT	CSAPSAGSSTDTQYF
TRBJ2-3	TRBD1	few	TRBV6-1	TGTGCCAGCAGTCGCGGGACAGGGGTGGTAGATACGCAGTATTTT	CASSRGTGVVDTQYF
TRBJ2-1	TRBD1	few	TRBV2	TGTGCCAGCAGTGAGGACAGGAGCTCCTACAATGAGCAGTTCTTC	CASSEDRSSYNEQFF
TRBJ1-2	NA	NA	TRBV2	TGTGCCAGCAGTGAGGAAGGAGTGCAGGGCTACACCTTC	CASSEEGVQGYTF
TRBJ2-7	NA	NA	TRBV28	TGTGCCAGCAGTTCCTCCTCGACTGCCCGCTACGAGCAGTACTTC	CASSSSSTARYEQYF